This TCR beta chain was retrieved from a study of beta chain features in type 1 diabetes (dated by TCRdb to the late 2010s). Study-wide context: Mean age, gender distribution, total cell number and subset yield did not differ between patients and healthy donors. Across all samples, around 100 million sorted cells were examined, and cell number per subset correlated strongly with RNA yield. In the study, recently diagnosed type 1 diabetes patients and matched healthy donors were compared on the TCRB repertoires of their sorted circulating CD4+ T cell subsets. Regulatory and stem cell-like memory subsets were obtained from only 8 patients and about 8 healthy donors, while naive and central memory subsets were obtained from all 28 donors. Summary of the overall study and its limitations: Because cDNA was sequenced instead of genomic DNA, highly expressing activated cells could be over-represented, though the groups showed no difference in activation or CD3 levels. Shorter templates might have been favored by PCR, but patient and control samples were amplified and corrected together, so both groups would have been affected equally by any skew. Because small numbers of individuals were included in the HLA sub-analyses, any influence of HLA type on TCRB rearrangement was left unresolved. At VDJ recombination sites, patients with type 1 diabetes made fewer insertions and deleted more nucleotides, a pattern implying thymic rearrangement abnormalities. Naive, central memory and regulatory TCRB repertoires appeared to be more alike among patients than among healthy donors. A moderate but significant shortening of TCRB CDR3 length was observed in type 1 diabetes patients in all four CD4+ subsets.

This clone was picked up a small number of times. The antigen this receptor binds is unknown. The input lacks base qualities; no much larger clone sits a single base away. All of the isolated RNA was reverse transcribed with the High Capacity cDNA Reverse Transcription Kit, so expressed TCRB transcripts were sequenced. Naive, central memory and regulatory T cell samples underwent deep immunoSEQ sequencing, averaging about 3.3 million total reads per sample. Sorted cells were lysed in RLT buffer, and RNA was extracted using DNase-treated RNeasy Micro or Mini kits according to cell number. To prevent cross-contamination, every cell subset was processed on its own, while patient and healthy donor samples were processed together. The immunoSEQ multiplex PCR was used to amplify TCRB sequences from cDNA, generating 87-bp fragments that spanned the CDR3 region. Sequencing of the amplicons was done on the Illumina HiSeq platform. The paper's data handling went like this. Synthetic template baselines were used to correct PCR bias computationally, reads within Hamming distance 2 were collapsed, and singletons that could not be merged were discarded. By aligning reads against IMGT, V, D and J genes, CDR3 length, and insertions or deletions at six rearrangement sites were assigned. Within each subset, clonotype counts were normalized to sorted cell number, and only after that were true diversity and Gini coefficients computed with the tcR R package. The overlap coefficient, calculated on TCRB nucleotide sequences, was used to quantify repertoire sharing. TCRdb provides this immuneACCESS table in a form limited to in-frame rearrangements. Some clones are lacking; in checked studies, under half of them reflect an unresolved V gene, and why the rest are absent is not known. V, J and clone size are taken as reported in that table, and D and trimming were inferred from the DNA itself. The sample contains around 200,000 clones, less than 15% of them found a single time. The biggest ten clones account for roughly 0.6% of the sample.

The germline V gene (reference sequence) provides CDR1 SGHNT and CDR2 YYREEE. The CDR3 holds 15 amino acids from the cysteine to the phenylalanine. This entry keeps only the CDR3 DNA: 45 bases, framed from base 1. V and J are truncated by 0 bases and 8 bases respectively, leaving an intervening sequence of 14 bases. Each donor gave one peripheral blood draw, averaging approximately 110 mL, which was collected into heparinised tubes. Using a panel that included CD45RO, CCR7, CD25, CD127, CD95 and CD27, naive, central memory, regulatory and stem cell-like memory CD4+ T cells were sorted on a BD FACSAria II. A purity above 95% was achieved for all sorted populations. PBMCs were isolated right away by Lymphoprep density gradient centrifugation and were stained directly, without culture. Samples were stained and sorted in pairs, with one healthy donor and one patient per experiment, so that batch effects were minimized.

In this chain, TRBV5-4 is recombined with TRBJ1-4, and perhaps TRBD1 as D gene, on 5 matching bases. The sample was central memory CD4+ T cells from blood. The TCR comes from a woman under 30 in good health. The CDR3 region has the sequence CASSLGQGREEKLFF. The nucleotides are TGTGCCAGCAGCTTGGGGCAGGGTCGGGAGGAAAAACTGTTTTTT.